The 26 T cell receptor beta chains below come from one sample, sequenced in a study of T cell repertoires in aging, cancer and after chemotherapy. A mixed TRB-A/B primer pool amplified rearranged TRB by multiplex touch-down PCR. TCRdb analysed the multiplex PCR reads with MiXCR anew, one entry per CDR3 protein. The table includes around 6,000 distinct CDR3 sequences, 35% detected once. The template was genomic DNA from peripheral blood, not RNA. Source material: blood. The receptors stem from a human donor in good health.

The chain couples TRBV20-1 to TRBJ2-2; D possibly corresponds to TRBD1 (6 bases). The CDR3 length is 14 residues. Per germline, CDR1 DFQATT and CDR2 SNEGSKA (reference sequence). The ends were cut back, 3 bases at V and 2 bases at J, with 10 bases in the middle. In DNA, the CDR3 is TGCAGTGCTAGGGACAGTCTAAACACCGGGGAGCTGTTTTTT. It specifies CSARDSLNTGELFF.

The CDR3 bases are TGTGCCAGCAGTTTGGACCGTTACACTGAAGCTTTCTTT. Its protein product is CASSLDRYTEAFF. The chain couples TRBV12-3 or TRBV12-4 to TRBJ1-1; D remains unclear. This CDR3 is 13 amino acids long. The V end lost 3 bases, the J end lost 3 bases, and 8 bases lay between the germline ends.

In its sample, this clonotype is medium-sized. The chain carries TRBV5-6 and TRBJ2-1, with D possibly matching TRBD1 (5 bases). Deletions cut 3 bases from V and 6 bases from J, with 13 bases between. Germline V CDR1 and CDR2: SGHDT, YYEEEE. The CDR3 consists of 14 residues. CDR3 DNA sequence: TGTGCCAGCAGCTACAATAGGGGATCCAATGAGCAGTTCTTC. Protein product: CASSYNRGSNEQFF.

About this clonotype itself: Relative to the germline gene, one junction end is altered; a read error may explain this. CDR3 sequence: CASSFPPMGGSLYEQYF. DNA for the CDR3: TGTGCCAGCAGTTTCCCCCCAATGGGCGGGAGCCTCTACGAGCAGTACTTT. The chain employs TRBV27 and TRBJ2-7; TRBD2 aligns across 7 bases. CDR3 length: 17 residues. The V gene's germline CDR1 is MNHEY and CDR2 SMNVEV (reference sequence).

V and J are TRBV5-6 and TRBJ1-4, with 8 positions matching TRBD1. CDR1 and CDR2 (germline): SGHDT, YYEEEE. CDR3 length: 14 amino acids. V lost 1 base, J lost 8 bases, and 4 bases stayed unmatched. The chain's CDR3 is CASSLHRGEEKLFF. CDR3 DNA: TGTGCCAGCAGCTTGCACAGGGGGGAGGAAAAACTGTTTTTT.

This chain connects TRBV18 to TRBJ1-3; no reliable D call. The CDR3 is made up of 13 amino acids. The germline V gene encodes CDR1 KGHSH and CDR2 LQKENI. Deletions cut 3 bases from V and 1 base from J, with 4 bases between. CDR3 residues: CASSPTSGNTIYF. The CDR3 DNA reads as TGTGCCAGCTCACCGACTTCTGGAAACACCATATATTTT.

This clonotype was seen only a few times. The CDR3 DNA follows: TGTGCCAGTAGTATAGTGGCCAGGGGGCAGAGCACAGATACGCAGTATTTT. Translation gives CASSIVARGQSTDTQYF. The rearrangement joins TRBV19 to TRBJ2-3; 8 nucleotides line up with TRBD1. The J segment lost 0 bases and the V segment lost 1 base, leaving 6 bases of the junction unmatched. CDR3 length: 17 amino acids. Germline V gene lookup returns CDR1 LNHDA and CDR2 SQIVND (reference sequence).

The rearrangement links TRBV19 to TRBJ1-4, with 8 bases that match TRBD1. Germline V gene sequence: CDR1 LNHDA, CDR2 SQIVND (reference sequence). V lost 6 bases to trimming and J lost 4 bases; unmatched junction nucleotides: 4. The CDR3 has 14 amino acids. CDR3 in DNA: TGTGCCAGTAGCCAACAGGGGGATAATGAAAAACTGTTTTTT. Amino acid sequence: CASSQQGDNEKLFF.

This sequence joins TRBV20-1 and TRBJ1-1; D ambiguous. V was clipped by 1 base and J by 1 base, with 10 bases between them. Germline V lookup: CDR1 DFQATT, CDR2 SNEGSKA (reference sequence). CDR3 length: 14 amino acids. CDR3 bases: TGCAGTGCTAGAGTAGCCGGATCGAACACTGAAGCTTTCTTT. Translation gives CSARVAGSNTEAFF.

This chain links TRBV5-5 with TRBJ2-3; TRBD2 aligns across 11 bases. The germline V gene encodes CDR1 SGHKS and CDR2 YYEKEE (reference sequence). This CDR3 has 13 residues. Unmatched junction bases numbered 1, after V lost 5 bases and J lost 5 bases. The DNA for the CDR3 is TGTGCCAGCAGTCTAGCGGGGGGAGATACGCAGTATTTT. Translated, it gives CASSLAGGDTQYF.

The chain links TRBV19 to TRBJ2-6, with D maybe TRBD2 (5 bases). The germline V and J ends were trimmed by 3 bases and 0 bases, with 12 bases remaining between them. The CDR3 totals 17 residues. Germline-derived CDR1 and CDR2 are LNHDA and SQIVND (reference sequence). The CDR3 DNA reads as TGTGCCAGTAGTATTGTGATAGCGAGCTCTGGGGCCAACGTCCTGACTTTC. Protein product: CASSIVIASSGANVLTF.

In this sample, this clonotype turned up a few times. This chain uses TRBV19 with TRBJ1-5; a weak D match, TRBD1 (5 bases). There are 17 residues in the CDR3. The V and J ends lost 1 base and 6 bases respectively, with 19 bases between them. Germline values: CDR1 LNHDA, CDR2 SQIVND (reference sequence). The CDR3 spells CASSIGDKGRGPQPQHF. CDR3 sequence (DNA): TGTGCCAGTAGTATAGGAGACAAGGGTAGGGGACCTCAGCCCCAGCATTTT.

The chain employs TRBV7-3 and TRBJ2-1, with TRBD2 identical over 8 bases. The CDR3 loop spans 14 amino acids. V lost 4 bases and J lost 9; bases outside the gene matches: 8. Germline values: CDR1 SGHTA, CDR2 FQGTGA. This CDR3 is CASSSGLAFTEQFF. For the CDR3, the DNA is TGTGCCAGCAGCTCTGGACTAGCCTTCACTGAGCAGTTCTTC.

V and J are TRBV5-6 and TRBJ2-5, with D unresolved. CDR1 is SGHDT and CDR2 is YYEEEE in the germline V gene. CDR3 length: 13 amino acids. With 4 bases removed from V and 5 bases from J, the gap between germline ends came to 12 bases. The CDR3 sequence is CASSQTSGETQYF. The DNA of the CDR3 is TGTGCCAGCAGCCAGACAAGTGGGGAGACCCAGTACTTC.

The chain combines TRBV11-3 with TRBJ1-5, with D unresolved. V was clipped by 5 bases and J by 6 bases, with 11 bases between them. The CDR3 has 13 residues. Germline CDR1 reads SGHNT; CDR2 reads YENEEA. The CDR3 region is CASSQGLAQPQHF. The CDR3 DNA reads TGTGCCAGCAGCCAAGGACTCGCTCAGCCCCAGCATTTT.

In this sample, this clonotype turned up a few times. In nucleotides, the CDR3 is TGTGCCAGCAGCCCCACCCTCGGTGGGGCGGGGAACTATGGCTACACCTTC. Amino acids: CASSPTLGGAGNYGYTF. This chain uses TRBV6-1 with TRBJ1-2; a weak D match, TRBD1 (5 bases). Germline V gives CDR1 MNHNS, CDR2 SASEGT. Trimming removed 6 bases at V and 2 bases at J, with 22 bases between. This CDR3 is 17 amino acids long.

The rearrangement uses TRBV5-5 and TRBJ2-2; D is possibly TRBD2 (7 bases). The CDR3 covers 15 residues. Germline assignment: CDR1 SGHKS and CDR2 YYEKEE (reference sequence). Trimming pared 2 bases from V and 3 bases from J, leaving 11 bases between. In DNA, the CDR3 is TGTGCCAGCAGCTTAGGGGGGGCATACACCGGGGAGCTGTTTTTT. Translating it yields CASSLGGAYTGELFF.

This clonotype is termed medium-sized. V usage is TRBV29-1 and J usage is TRBJ2-2; D uncertain. Germline-derived CDR1 and CDR2 are SQVTM and ANQGSEA. V lost 5 bases, J lost 0 bases, and 13 bases lay in between. The CDR3 covers 15 residues. CDR3 sequence: CSVRDGTANTGELFF. CDR3 nucleotide sequence: TGCAGCGTTAGGGATGGTACGGCGAACACCGGGGAGCTGTTTTTT.

This sequence joins TRBV27 and TRBJ1-5; D gene uncertain. The germline gives CDR1 MNHEY, CDR2 SMNVEV (reference sequence). This CDR3 is 14 amino acids long. The V and J ends lost 3 bases and 5 bases respectively, with 11 bases between them. The CDR3 is CASSLEGLDQPQHF. The CDR3 nucleotides read TGTGCCAGCAGTTTGGAAGGGCTGGATCAGCCCCAGCATTTT.

This clonotype turned up a few times. The V call is TRBV27, the J call TRBJ2-3, with 8 bases fitting TRBD2. V lost 6 bases, J lost 6 bases, and 8 bases stayed unmatched. There are 14 residues in the CDR3. The V gene's germline CDR1 is MNHEY and CDR2 SMNVEV (reference sequence). Here the CDR3 reads CASSLRGAGDTQYF. The CDR3 DNA reads as TGTGCCAGCAGCCTGCGGGGGGCCGGGGATACGCAGTATTTT.

This chain joins TRBV5-4 and TRBJ2-3, with TRBD1 as a possible D gene (5 bases). The germline V gene encodes CDR1 SGHNT and CDR2 YYREEE (reference sequence). This CDR3 is 15 amino acids long. V was clipped by 2 bases and J by 3 bases, with 13 bases between them. This chain's CDR3 is CASSLGQGMTDTQYF. CDR3 coding DNA: TGTGCCAGCAGCTTAGGACAAGGGATGACAGATACGCAGTATTTT.

This clonotype was found a few times. The chain joins TRBV19 to TRBJ2-3; TRBD2 matches 10 bases. CDR3 length: 16 amino acids. Trimming cost V 7 bases and J 1 base; bases outside gene matches: 8. Germline assignment: CDR1 LNHDA and CDR2 SQIVND (reference sequence). The CDR3 DNA sequence: TGTGCCAGTAACCCGCTAGCGGGGGTTGGCACAGATACGCAGTATTTT. Its protein product is CASNPLAGVGTDTQYF.

The rearrangement uses TRBV28 and TRBJ1-1; 9 positions match TRBD1. This CDR3 has 16 amino acids. Trimming removed 5 bases from V and 5 bases from J; junction bases left unmatched: 12. Per germline, CDR1 MDHEN and CDR2 SYDVKM. The CDR3 loop is CASSPPGQGRRTEAFF. The CDR3 DNA reads as TGTGCCAGCAGTCCCCCGGGACAGGGAAGAAGGACTGAAGCTTTCTTT.

Here the CDR3 reads CASSLRTSGGADTQYF. The CDR3 DNA sequence: TGTGCCAGCAGCCTCCGGACTAGCGGGGGGGCGGATACGCAGTATTTT. The rearrangement joins TRBV11-1 to TRBJ2-3; 15 positions agree with TRBD2. Germline CDR1 and CDR2: SGHAT and FQDESV (reference sequence). V shed 5 bases and J 6 bases; nucleotides not matched to a gene: 6. This CDR3 region has 16 residues.

The chain is built from TRBV27 and TRBJ1-1, with a tentative D call TRBD1 (5 bases). The CDR3 loop spans 15 amino acids. V was clipped by 6 bases and J by 3 bases, with 17 bases between them. Germline V CDR1 and CDR2: MNHEY, SMNVEV (reference sequence). This CDR3 is CASSFDPTGDTEAFF. The CDR3 nucleotides read TGTGCCAGCAGCTTTGACCCTACGGGGGACACTGAAGCTTTCTTT.

The CDR3 nucleotides are TGTGCCAGCAGTGGGACAGGTAAGAACACTGAAGCTTTCTTT. Translated: CASSGTGKNTEAFF. The chain couples TRBV6-5 to TRBJ1-1; TRBD1 matches 8 bases. This CDR3 region has 14 residues. In germline, CDR1 is MNHEY, CDR2 SVGAGI. The trim removed 5 bases at V and 1 base at J, leaving 3 bases unmatched.